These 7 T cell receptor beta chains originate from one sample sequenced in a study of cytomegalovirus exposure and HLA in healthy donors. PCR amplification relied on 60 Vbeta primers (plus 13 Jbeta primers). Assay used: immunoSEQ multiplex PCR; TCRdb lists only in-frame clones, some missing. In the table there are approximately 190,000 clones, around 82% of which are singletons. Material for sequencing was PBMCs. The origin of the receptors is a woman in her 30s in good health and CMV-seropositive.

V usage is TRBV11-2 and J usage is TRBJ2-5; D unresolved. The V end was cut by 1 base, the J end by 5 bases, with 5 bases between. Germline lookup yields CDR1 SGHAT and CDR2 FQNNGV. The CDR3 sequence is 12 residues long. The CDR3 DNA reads TGTGCCAGCAGCTTAGGGCGGGAGACCCAGTACTTC. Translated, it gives CASSLGRETQYF.

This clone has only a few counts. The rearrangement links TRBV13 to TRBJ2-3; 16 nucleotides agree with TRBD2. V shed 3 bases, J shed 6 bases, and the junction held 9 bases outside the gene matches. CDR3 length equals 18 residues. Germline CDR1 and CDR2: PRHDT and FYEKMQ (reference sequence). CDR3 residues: CASSFSGTSGRARDTQYF. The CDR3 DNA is TGTGCCAGCAGCTTTAGCGGGACTAGCGGGAGGGCTAGGGATACGCAGTATTTT.

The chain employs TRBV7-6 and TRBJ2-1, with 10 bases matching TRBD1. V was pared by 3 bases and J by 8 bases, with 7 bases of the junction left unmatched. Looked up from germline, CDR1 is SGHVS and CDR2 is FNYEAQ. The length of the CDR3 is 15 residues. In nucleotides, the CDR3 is TGTGCCAGCAGCTTCATGCCGGGACAGGGGTATGAGCAGTTCTTC. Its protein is CASSFMPGQGYEQFF.

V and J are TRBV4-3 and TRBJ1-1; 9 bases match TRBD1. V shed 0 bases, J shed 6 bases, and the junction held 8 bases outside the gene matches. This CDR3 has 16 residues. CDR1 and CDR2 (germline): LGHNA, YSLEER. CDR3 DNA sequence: TGCGCCAGCAGCCAAGATGTGGGACAGGGTATTTCTGAAGCTTTCTTT. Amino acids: CASSQDVGQGISEAFF.

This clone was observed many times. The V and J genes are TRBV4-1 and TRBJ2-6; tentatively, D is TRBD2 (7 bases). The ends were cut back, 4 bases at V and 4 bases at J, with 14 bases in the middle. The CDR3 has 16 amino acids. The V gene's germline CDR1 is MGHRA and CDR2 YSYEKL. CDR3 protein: CASSPGEGTGANVLTF. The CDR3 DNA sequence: TGCGCCAGCAGCCCAGGGGAGGGAACCGGGGCCAACGTCCTGACTTTC.

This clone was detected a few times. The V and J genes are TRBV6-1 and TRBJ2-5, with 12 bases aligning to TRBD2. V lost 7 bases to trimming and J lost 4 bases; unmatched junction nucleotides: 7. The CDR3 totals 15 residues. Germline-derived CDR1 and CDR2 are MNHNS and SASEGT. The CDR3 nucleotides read TGTGCCAGCATTAGACTAGCGGGGGATGGAGAGACCCAGTACTTC. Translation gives CASIRLAGDGETQYF.

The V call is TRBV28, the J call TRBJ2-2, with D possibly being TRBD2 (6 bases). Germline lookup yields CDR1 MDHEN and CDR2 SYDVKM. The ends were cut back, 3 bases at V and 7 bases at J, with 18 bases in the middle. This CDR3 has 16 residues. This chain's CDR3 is CASSLGGIEHDGELFF. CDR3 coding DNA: TGTGCCAGCAGTTTGGGGGGAATCGAACATGACGGGGAGCTGTTTTTT.